Following are 31 T cell receptor beta chains from one sample sequenced in a study of blood T cells in healthy people across ages. Next came a second PCR, run for about 6 to 12 cycles, which used a sample-barcoded 5' primer along with a J-beta primer mix. TCRdb re-called the 5' RACE reads through MiXCR, storing one row per CDR3 protein. This table has some 940,000 distinct CDR3 sequences, around 29% appearing once. The data were also submitted as part of a second study, on T cells of mothers and their children.

The specimen was blood. All receptors derive from a woman aged 40 to 50 in good health.

A few counts support this clonotype. V and J are TRBV12-3 or TRBV12-4 and TRBJ1-1, with D maybe TRBD1 (6 bases). CDR3 length: 13 residues. V was cut by 5 bases and J by 8 bases, with 15 bases left in between. This CDR3 reads CASSVYRAQEAFF. In DNA form, the CDR3 reads TGTGCCAGCAGTGTCTACAGGGCCCAGGAAGCTTTCTTT.

The chain couples TRBV5-1 to TRBJ2-3, with a weak D call TRBD2 (6 bases). This CDR3 spans 14 amino acids. The germline gives CDR1 SGHRS, CDR2 YFSETQ. V was cut by 7 bases and J by 3 bases, with 15 bases left in between. This CDR3 reads CASGVAAETDTQYF. The DNA of the CDR3 is TGCGCCAGCGGGGTAGCGGCGGAGACAGATACGCAGTATTTT.

The chain links TRBV20-1 to TRBJ2-4, with D possibly being TRBD1 (6 bases). V lost 4 bases and J lost 6, with 16 bases in between. The CDR3 contains 14 residues. Germline lookup yields CDR1 DFQATT and CDR2 SNEGSKA (reference sequence). CDR3 amino acids: CSAKIRGWRNIQYF. The CDR3 coding sequence is TGCAGTGCTAAAATCAGGGGTTGGAGAAACATTCAGTACTTC.

This clonotype was recorded a few times. Germline and junction disagree at one end, which may indicate a read error. This rearrangement joins TRBV15 to TRBJ2-1, with a weak D call TRBD2 (6 bases). The CDR3 length is 15 residues. Germline V gene lookup returns CDR1 LNHNV and CDR2 YYDKDF (reference sequence). CDR3: CATNRDRTTGNEQFF. In DNA, the CDR3 is TGTGCCACCAACAGAGATCGGACTACGGGGAATGAGCAGTTCTTC.

With respect to this clonotype: A much bigger clone sits one base away, suggesting this may be a read error. The chain joins TRBV29-1 to TRBJ1-2; 10 nucleotides line up with TRBD1. CDR3 length: 13 residues. Looked up from germline, CDR1 is SQVTM and CDR2 is ANQGSEA. Here the CDR3 DNA reads TGCAGCGTCGGCGGACAGGGGGGCTATGGCTACATCTTC. Its translation is CSVGGQGGYGYIF.

The table lists this clonotype with a few counts. V is TRBV6-2 or TRBV6-3 and J is TRBJ1-4; 9 nucleotides match TRBD1. CDR1 and CDR2 (germline): MNHEY, SVGEGT. Trimming took 6 bases from V and 5 from J; bases not matched to a gene: 4. The CDR3 has 14 residues. DNA of the CDR3: TGTGCCAGCAGAACCGGGACAGGGAATGAAAAACTGTTTTTT. Protein product: CASRTGTGNEKLFF.

The J gene is TRBJ1-5, the V gene TRBV5-1; TRBD1 matches at 11 bases. Germline-derived CDR1 and CDR2 are SGHRS and YFSETQ. V trimming: 4 bases; J trimming: 0 bases; junction bases outside the gene matches: 6. The CDR3 loop spans 17 amino acids. The CDR3 region has the DNA TGCGCCAGCAGCCCCGGGACAGGGGGATATAGCAATCAGCCCCAGCATTTT. Residues: CASSPGTGGYSNQPQHF.

This clonotype was observed a handful of times. This sequence joins TRBV28 and TRBJ2-7; weak D call: TRBD2 (6 bases). The CDR3 contains 15 residues. Germline CDR1 MDHEN, CDR2 SYDVKM. Trimming removed 4 bases at V and 0 bases at J, with 13 bases between. CDR3 region: CASSSRGLTSYEQYF. CDR3 DNA sequence: TGTGCCAGCAGTTCTAGGGGACTTACCTCCTACGAGCAGTACTTC.

This clonotype was picked up a small number of times. The rearrangement joins TRBV7-9 to TRBJ2-7; TRBD1 agrees at 9 bases. Germline assignment: CDR1 SEHNR and CDR2 FQNEAQ (reference sequence). J was trimmed by 2 bases and V by 3 bases; bases with no gene match: 11. The CDR3 totals 17 residues. CDR3 residues: CASSLKQGARQAYEQYF. As DNA, the CDR3 is TGTGCCAGCAGCTTGAAACAGGGGGCGCGTCAGGCCTACGAGCAGTACTTC.

This clonotype was seen at least ten times. V and J are TRBV28 and TRBJ2-7; TRBD1 is a possible D gene (6 bases). Trimming stripped 9 bases from V and 6 bases from J, with 18 bases between. CDR1 and CDR2 from the germline V gene are MDHEN and SYDVKM. CDR3 length: 13 amino acids. The CDR3 sequence is CASTLDRFGEQYF. The CDR3 region has the DNA TGTGCCAGTACCTTGGACAGATTTGGCGAGCAGTACTTC.

The rearrangement joins TRBV24-1 to TRBJ2-1; 7 bases are a match to TRBD1. The CDR3 sequence is 13 residues long. The germline V gene has CDR1 KGHDR and CDR2 SFDVKD. V was clipped by 3 bases and J by 8 bases; unmatched bases: 3. Written as DNA, the CDR3 is TGTGCCACCAGTGATCGACAGGGATATGAGCAGTTCTTC. Translating it yields CATSDRQGYEQFF.

The table lists this clonotype with a few counts. The germline gene is not matched at one end of the junction; a read error may be the cause. V is TRBV5-6 and J is TRBJ2-5; 11 nucleotides line up with TRBD1. CDR3 length equals 14 residues. The V gene's germline CDR1 is SGHDT and CDR2 YYEEEE. This CDR3 reads CTSSQDRGRETQYF. In nucleotides, the CDR3 is TGTACCAGCAGCCAGGACAGGGGGCGAGAGACCCAGTACTTC.

The gene calls are TRBV5-5 and TRBJ1-1, with D unresolved. The CDR3 is 14 residues long. V shed 2 bases and J shed 1 base, with 9 bases lying between them. CDR1 SGHKS and CDR2 YYEKEE come from the germline V gene (reference sequence). DNA for the CDR3: TGTGCCAGCAGCTTATTCGTTGCGAACACTGAAGCTTTCTTT. It encodes CASSLFVANTEAFF.

This clonotype has a handful of counts. V is TRBV18 and J is TRBJ1-5; TRBD1 matches at 8 bases. This CDR3 contains 17 residues. Germline V CDR1 and CDR2: KGHSH, LQKENI. Losses at the gene ends were 3 bases for V and 0 bases for J; bases not matched to a gene: 7. In DNA, the CDR3 is TGTGCCAGCTCACCCCGAGTGACAGGGGATAGCAATCAGCCCCAGCATTTT. It specifies CASSPRVTGDSNQPQHF.

The V call is TRBV20-1, the J call TRBJ2-5; D unresolved. The CDR3 totals 14 residues. V was pared by 2 bases and J by 2 bases, with 12 bases between. Germline CDR1 and CDR2: DFQATT and SNEGSKA (reference sequence). The CDR3 DNA reads as TGCAGTGCTAGATCCGAGACCCCTCAAGAGACCCAGTACTTC. It yields the protein CSARSETPQETQYF.

This clonotype has more than one count but fewer than ten. This sequence joins TRBV20-1 and TRBJ2-7, with 8 bases identical to TRBD1. J was trimmed by 0 bases and V by 1 base; bases with no gene match: 5. Per the germline V gene, CDR1 is DFQATT and CDR2 is SNEGSKA (reference sequence). The CDR3 covers 15 residues. CDR3: CSARGGQGTSYEQYF. In DNA, the CDR3 is TGCAGTGCTAGAGGAGGACAGGGTACCTCCTACGAGCAGTACTTC.

This chain connects TRBV5-5 to TRBJ1-2; the match to TRBD1 covers 9 bases. Germline V gene sequence: CDR1 SGHKS, CDR2 YYEKEE (reference sequence). V shed 4 bases, J shed 5 bases, and the junction held 6 bases outside the gene matches. This CDR3 is built from 14 residues. For the CDR3, the DNA is TGTGCCAGCAGCGGGACAGGGTCCGCTTATGGCTACACCTTC. Translation: CASSGTGSAYGYTF. Filled out from reference TRBV5-5 and TRBJ1-2, the complete variable domain reads DAGVTQSPTHLIKTRGQQVTLRCSPISGHKSVSWYQQVLGQGPQFIFQYYEKEERGRGNFPDRFSARQFPNYSSELNVNALLLGDSALYLCASSGTGSAYGYTFGSGTRLTVV.

Only a few counts were recorded for this clonotype. The chain recombines TRBV7-2 with TRBJ1-2; D is ambiguous. CDR1 is SGHTA and CDR2 is FQGNSA in the germline V gene. The ends were cut back, 1 base at V and 9 bases at J, with 9 bases in the middle. This CDR3 has 12 amino acids. The DNA of the CDR3 is TGTGCCAGCAGCTTAGACGAGGGCCGCTACACCTTC. Translating it yields CASSLDEGRYTF.

The V gene is TRBV20-1, the J gene TRBJ2-3; D remains ambiguous. Germline V CDR1 and CDR2: DFQATT, SNEGSKA (reference sequence). This CDR3 spans 12 amino acids. V was cut by 4 bases and J by 8 bases, with 13 bases left in between. The CDR3 DNA is TGCAGTGCTACCCCGGGCCCGGGTACGCAGTATTTT. Translation gives CSATPGPGTQYF.

The chain recombines TRBV9 with TRBJ2-2; weak D call: TRBD2 (5 bases). Trimming removed 3 bases at V and 0 bases at J, with 12 bases between. From germline, CDR1 is SGDLS and CDR2 YYNGEE. The CDR3 has 16 amino acids. CDR3 nucleotides: TGTGCCAGCAGCGATGCGGGTACAGCGAACACCGGGGAGCTGTTTTTT. Its translation is CASSDAGTANTGELFF. Filled out from reference TRBV9 and TRBJ2-2, the complete variable domain reads DSGVTQTPKHLITATGQRVTLRCSPRSGDLSVYWYQQSLDQGLQFLIQYYNGEERAKGNILERFSAQQFPDLHSELNLSSLELGDSALYFCASSDAGTANTGELFFGEGSRLTVL.

This clonotype was recorded a few times. The chain is built from TRBV28 and TRBJ1-2; D might be TRBD1 (5 bases). The V end lost 5 bases, the J end lost 7 bases, and 23 bases lay between the germline ends. The CDR3 runs to 16 residues. The V gene's germline CDR1 is MDHEN and CDR2 SYDVKM. The CDR3 spells CASSPIARGDFSGYTF. Here the CDR3 DNA reads TGTGCCAGCAGTCCCATCGCTAGGGGCGATTTCTCTGGCTACACCTTC.

This clonotype showed up just a few times. This chain uses TRBV2 with TRBJ1-6, with no clear D. V lost 0 bases and J 10 bases, leaving 16 bases between the germline ends. The length of the CDR3 is 16 residues. Germline CDR1 SNHLY, CDR2 FYNNEI. CDR3 coding DNA: TGTGCCAGCAGTGAAGCGTACCAGACCTTTACCTCACCCCTCCACTTT. Translating gives CASSEAYQTFTSPLHF.

The chain joins TRBV12-3 or TRBV12-4 to TRBJ2-5; perhaps TRBD1 as D (6 bases). This CDR3 has 14 amino acids. V was shortened by 6 bases and J by 8 bases, with 19 bases between the two germline ends. CDR3 in DNA: TGTGCCAGCAGAAGGGACACCGTACAAGGCACCCAGTACTTC. This codes for CASRRDTVQGTQYF.

This rearrangement joins TRBV5-1 to TRBJ1-1, with a weak D call TRBD1 (6 bases). Trimming shortened V by 4 bases and J by 4 bases, and 14 bases separated the two germline ends. CDR1 and CDR2 from the germline V gene are SGHRS and YFSETQ. The CDR3 is 14 residues long. The CDR3 nucleotides read TGCGCCAGCAGCCCCGGGGGGCACAGCACTGAAGCTTTCTTT. Amino acid sequence: CASSPGGHSTEAFF. Filled out from reference TRBV5-1 and TRBJ1-1, the complete variable domain reads KAGVTQTPRYLIKTRGQQVTLSCSPISGHRSVSWYQQTPGQGLQFLFEYFSETQRNKGNFPGRFSGRQFSNSRSEMNVSTLELGDSALYLCASSPGGHSTEAFFGQGTRLTVV.

Notes on this clonotype: One junction end does not reproduce the germline sequence, and a read error may be involved. The chain joins TRBV14 to TRBJ1-2, with 8 nucleotides matching TRBD1. The CDR3 has 13 amino acids. The germline CDR1 and CDR2 sequences are SGHDN and FVKESK. As DNA, the CDR3 is TGTACCAGCAGCCAAGTTGAGGGGACAGGAGGCACCTTC. This gives the protein CTSSQVEGTGGTF.

Ten or more counts support this clonotype. The chain carries TRBV7-9 and TRBJ1-4; no definite D call. With 8 bases removed from V and 7 bases from J, the gap between germline ends came to 14 bases. Germline V lookup: CDR1 SEHNR, CDR2 FQNEAQ (reference sequence). This CDR3 region has 13 residues. CDR3 DNA: TGTGCCAGCTGGAATCCGCGGTCTGAAAAACTGTTTTTT. It encodes CASWNPRSEKLFF.

In its sample, this clonotype was seen many times. The rearrangement links TRBV5-1 to TRBJ2-3, with 8 bases identical to TRBD1. Germline CDR1 and CDR2: SGHRS and YFSETQ. The length of the CDR3 is 15 residues. V dropped 5 bases and J dropped 2; count of bases not matched to a gene: 7. The CDR3 coding sequence is TGCGCCAGCAGTCCAACAGGGGGGCCCACAGATACGCAGTATTTT. Amino acids: CASSPTGGPTDTQYF.

This rearrangement joins TRBV20-1 to TRBJ1-2; D remains unclear. The germline gives CDR1 DFQATT, CDR2 SNEGSKA (reference sequence). Trimming cost V 0 bases and J 1 base, with 9 bases left between them. The CDR3 spans 14 residues. The CDR3 sequence: CSARDYRNNYGYTF. The CDR3 DNA sequence: TGCAGTGCTAGAGACTACCGGAATAACTATGGCTACACCTTC.

This clonotype was detected many times. J is TRBJ2-4 and V is TRBV7-2; D gene uncertain. Germline CDR1 SGHTA, CDR2 FQGNSA. V lost 5 bases to trimming and J lost 0 bases, with 8 bases between them. The CDR3 spans 14 residues. The DNA for the CDR3 is TGTGCCAGCAGCACCTCAGGAGCCAAAAACATTCAGTACTTC. Translating it yields CASSTSGAKNIQYF.

This clonotype was seen more than once but under ten times. The chain recombines TRBV5-1 with TRBJ2-3; TRBD2 aligns across 7 bases. The CDR3 loop spans 16 amino acids. Germline V gives CDR1 SGHRS, CDR2 YFSETQ. Trimming removed 4 bases from V and 0 bases from J; junction bases left unmatched: 8. The CDR3 is CASSLYSSGSTDTQYF. The CDR3 region has the DNA TGCGCCAGCAGCCTCTACTCTAGCGGCAGCACAGATACGCAGTATTTT.

As to this clonotype: At one of its ends the junction is not consistent with the germline gene, which may arise from a read error. The J gene is TRBJ2-5, the V gene TRBV9; 9 bases match TRBD1. Near its end, the DNA agrees better with TRBJ2-7, so the J call may be wrong. The CDR3 loop spans 13 amino acids. Germline CDR1 reads SGDLS; CDR2 reads YYNGEE. The CDR3 sequence is CANSPGTGNEQYF. The CDR3 DNA follows: TGTGCCAACAGCCCTGGGACAGGGAACGAGCAGTACTTC.